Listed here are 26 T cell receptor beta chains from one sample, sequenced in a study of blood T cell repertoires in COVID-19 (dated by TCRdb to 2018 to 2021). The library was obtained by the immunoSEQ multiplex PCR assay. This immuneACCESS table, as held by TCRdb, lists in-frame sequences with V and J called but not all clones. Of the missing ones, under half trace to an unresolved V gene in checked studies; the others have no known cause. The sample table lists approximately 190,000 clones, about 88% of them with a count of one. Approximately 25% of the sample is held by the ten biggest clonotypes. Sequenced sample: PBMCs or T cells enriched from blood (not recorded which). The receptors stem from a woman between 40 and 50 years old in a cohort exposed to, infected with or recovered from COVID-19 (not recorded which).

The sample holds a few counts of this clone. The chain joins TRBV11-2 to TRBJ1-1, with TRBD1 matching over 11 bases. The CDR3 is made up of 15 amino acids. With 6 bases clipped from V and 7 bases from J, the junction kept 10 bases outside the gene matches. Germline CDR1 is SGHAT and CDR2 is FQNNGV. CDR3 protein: CASRDRDRGFGEAFF. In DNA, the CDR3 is TGTGCCAGCAGGGACCGGGACAGGGGGTTTGGTGAAGCTTTCTTT.

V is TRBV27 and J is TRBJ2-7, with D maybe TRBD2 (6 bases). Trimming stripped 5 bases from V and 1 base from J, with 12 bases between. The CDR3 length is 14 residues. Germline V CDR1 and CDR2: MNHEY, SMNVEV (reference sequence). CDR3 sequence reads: CASSRGGVSYEQYF. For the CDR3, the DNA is TGTGCCAGCAGTCGGGGCGGGGTGTCCTACGAGCAGTACTTC.

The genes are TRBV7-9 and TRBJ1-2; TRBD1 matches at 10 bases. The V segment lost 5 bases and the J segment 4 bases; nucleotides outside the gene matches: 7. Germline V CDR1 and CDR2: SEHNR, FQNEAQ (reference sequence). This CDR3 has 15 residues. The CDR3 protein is CASSNDRGQFYGYTF. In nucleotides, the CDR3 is TGTGCCAGCAGCAACGACAGGGGGCAGTTCTATGGCTACACCTTC.

CDR3 residues: CATWDRGTGELFF. The CDR3 DNA reads as TGTGCCACCTGGGACAGGGGCACCGGGGAGCTGTTTTTT. The chain links TRBV10-3 to TRBJ2-2, with 10 nucleotides matching TRBD1. The CDR3 runs 13 residues. V shed 10 bases and J 4 bases; nucleotides not matched to a gene: 3. Germline values: CDR1 ENHRY, CDR2 SYGVKD.

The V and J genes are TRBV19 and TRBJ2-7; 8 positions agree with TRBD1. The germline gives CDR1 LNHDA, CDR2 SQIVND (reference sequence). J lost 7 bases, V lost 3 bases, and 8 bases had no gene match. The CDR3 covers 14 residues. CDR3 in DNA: TGTGCCAGTAGTATCGACCAGGGGGCGCGGGAGCAGTACTTC. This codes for CASSIDQGAREQYF.

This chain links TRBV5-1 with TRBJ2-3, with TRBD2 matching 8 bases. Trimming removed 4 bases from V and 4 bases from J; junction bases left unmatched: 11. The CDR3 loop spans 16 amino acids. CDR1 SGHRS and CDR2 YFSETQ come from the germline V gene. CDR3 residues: CASSPELAVRSDTQYF. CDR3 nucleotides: TGCGCCAGCAGCCCGGAACTAGCGGTCCGGTCAGATACGCAGTATTTT.

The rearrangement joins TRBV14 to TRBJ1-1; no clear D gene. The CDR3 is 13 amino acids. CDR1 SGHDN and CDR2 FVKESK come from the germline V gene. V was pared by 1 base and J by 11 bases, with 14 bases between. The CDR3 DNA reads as TGTGCCAGCAGCCAAGCCAGAAGCGGCGGGGCTTTCTTT. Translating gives CASSQARSGGAFF. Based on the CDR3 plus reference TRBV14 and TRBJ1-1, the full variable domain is EAGVTQFPSHSVIEKGQTVTLRCDPISGHDNLYWYRRVMGKEIKFLLHFVKESKQDESGMPNNRFLAERTGGTYSTLKVQPAELEDSGVYFCASSQARSGGAFFGQGTRLTVV.

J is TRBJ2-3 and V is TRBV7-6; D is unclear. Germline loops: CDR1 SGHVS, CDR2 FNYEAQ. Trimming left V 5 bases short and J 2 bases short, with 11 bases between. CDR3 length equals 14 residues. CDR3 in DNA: TGTGCCAGCAGCCAAGGAGATTTCACAGATACGCAGTATTTT. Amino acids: CASSQGDFTDTQYF.

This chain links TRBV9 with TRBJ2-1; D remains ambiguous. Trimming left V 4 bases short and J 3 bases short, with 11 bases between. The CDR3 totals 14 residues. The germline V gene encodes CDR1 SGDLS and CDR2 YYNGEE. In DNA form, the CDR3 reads TGTGCCAGCAGCCCGAGAGGCAGCTACAATGAGCAGTTCTTC. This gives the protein CASSPRGSYNEQFF.

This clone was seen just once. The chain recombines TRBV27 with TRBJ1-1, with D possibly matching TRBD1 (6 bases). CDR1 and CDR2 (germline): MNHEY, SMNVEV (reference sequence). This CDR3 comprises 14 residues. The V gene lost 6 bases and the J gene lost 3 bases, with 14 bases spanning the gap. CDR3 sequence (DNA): TGTGCCAGCAGAAGGTCAACAGGGCACACTGAAGCTTTCTTT. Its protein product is CASRRSTGHTEAFF.

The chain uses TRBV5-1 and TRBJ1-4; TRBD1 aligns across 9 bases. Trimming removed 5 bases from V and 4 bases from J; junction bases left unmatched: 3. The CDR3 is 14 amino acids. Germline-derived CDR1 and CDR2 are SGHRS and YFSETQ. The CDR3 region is CASSPGQGNEKLFF. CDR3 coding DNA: TGCGCCAGCAGTCCGGGACAGGGTAATGAAAAACTGTTTTTT.

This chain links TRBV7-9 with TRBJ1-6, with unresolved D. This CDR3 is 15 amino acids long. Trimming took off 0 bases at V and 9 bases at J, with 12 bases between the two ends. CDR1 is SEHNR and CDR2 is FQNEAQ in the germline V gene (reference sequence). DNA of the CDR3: TGTGCCAGCAGCTTAGCTGCCGTCCGGGGTTCACCCCTCCACTTT. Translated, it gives CASSLAAVRGSPLHF.

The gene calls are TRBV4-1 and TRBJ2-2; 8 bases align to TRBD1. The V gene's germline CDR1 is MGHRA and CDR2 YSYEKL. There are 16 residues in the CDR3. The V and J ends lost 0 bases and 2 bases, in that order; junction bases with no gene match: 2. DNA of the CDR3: TGCGCCAGCAGCCAAGATCCAGGGGGCAACACCGGGGAGCTGTTTTTT. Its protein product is CASSQDPGGNTGELFF.

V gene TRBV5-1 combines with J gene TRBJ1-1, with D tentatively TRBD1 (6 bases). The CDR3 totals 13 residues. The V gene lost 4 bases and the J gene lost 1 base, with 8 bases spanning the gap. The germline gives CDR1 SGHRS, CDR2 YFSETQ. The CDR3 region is CASSLQGNTEAFF. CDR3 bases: TGCGCCAGCAGCCTACAGGGGAACACTGAAGCTTTCTTT.

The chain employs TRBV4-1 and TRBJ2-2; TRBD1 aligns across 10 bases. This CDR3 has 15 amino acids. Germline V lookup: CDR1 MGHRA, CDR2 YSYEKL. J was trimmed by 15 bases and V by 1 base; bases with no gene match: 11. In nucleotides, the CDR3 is TGCGCCAGCAGCCAAGGATTCCAAACGGACAGGGGGTTGTTTTTT. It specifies CASSQGFQTDRGLFF.

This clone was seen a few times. CDR3 coding DNA: TGTGCCAGCAGTTCCCAGGGGGACGACGAGCAGTACTTC. The encoded protein is CASSSQGDDEQYF. The J gene is TRBJ2-7, the V gene TRBV6-5; 7 bases align to TRBD1. The CDR3 loop spans 13 amino acids. Trimming at V came to 4 bases and at J to 5 bases, leaving 5 bases not matched to a gene. The germline V gene encodes CDR1 MNHEY and CDR2 SVGAGI.

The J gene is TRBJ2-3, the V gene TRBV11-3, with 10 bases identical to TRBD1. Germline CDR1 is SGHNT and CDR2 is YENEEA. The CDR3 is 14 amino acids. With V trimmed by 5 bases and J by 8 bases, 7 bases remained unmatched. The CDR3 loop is CASSQRQGAVTQYF. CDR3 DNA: TGTGCCAGCAGCCAAAGACAGGGGGCAGTTACGCAGTATTTT.

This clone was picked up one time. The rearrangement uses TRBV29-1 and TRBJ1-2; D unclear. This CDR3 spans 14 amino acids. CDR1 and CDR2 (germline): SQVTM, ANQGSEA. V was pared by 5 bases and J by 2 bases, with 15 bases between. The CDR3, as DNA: TGCAGCGTTCGATGGACGGACTCCAACTATGGCTACACCTTC. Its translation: CSVRWTDSNYGYTF. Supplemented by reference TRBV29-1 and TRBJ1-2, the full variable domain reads SAVISQKPSRDICQRGTSLTIQCQVDSQVTMMFWYRQQPGQSLTLIATANQGSEATYESGFVIDKFPISRPNLTFSTLTVSNMSPEDSSIYLCSVRWTDSNYGYTFGSGTRLTVV.

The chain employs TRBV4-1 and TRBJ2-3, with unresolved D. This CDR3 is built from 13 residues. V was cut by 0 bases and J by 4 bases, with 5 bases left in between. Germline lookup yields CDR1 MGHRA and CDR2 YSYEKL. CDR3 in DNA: TGCGCCAGCAGCCAAGAGAGGCCAGATACGCAGTATTTT. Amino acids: CASSQERPDTQYF.

The CDR3 protein is CASSSPPMGRTEAFF. The CDR3 coding sequence is TGTGCCAGCAGCTCGCCCCCCATGGGGAGGACTGAAGCTTTCTTT. The chain is built from TRBV5-4 and TRBJ1-1; the D is unclear. V lost 3 bases and J 5 bases, leaving 17 bases between the germline ends. Per the germline V gene, CDR1 is SGHNT and CDR2 is YYREEE (reference sequence). The CDR3 totals 15 residues.

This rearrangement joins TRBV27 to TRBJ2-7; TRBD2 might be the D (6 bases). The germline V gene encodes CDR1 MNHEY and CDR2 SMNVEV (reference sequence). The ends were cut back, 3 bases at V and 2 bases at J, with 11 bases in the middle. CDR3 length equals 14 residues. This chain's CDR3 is CASSFLARAYEQYF. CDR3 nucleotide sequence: TGTGCCAGCAGTTTTCTAGCGCGAGCCTACGAGCAGTACTTC.

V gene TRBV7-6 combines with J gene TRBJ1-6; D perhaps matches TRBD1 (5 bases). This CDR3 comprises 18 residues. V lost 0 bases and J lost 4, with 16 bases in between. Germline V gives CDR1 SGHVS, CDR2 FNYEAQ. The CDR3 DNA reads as TGTGCCAGCAGCTTAGCCTCGGGAGGAGGGGCTTATAATTCACCCCTCCACTTT. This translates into CASSLASGGGAYNSPLHF.

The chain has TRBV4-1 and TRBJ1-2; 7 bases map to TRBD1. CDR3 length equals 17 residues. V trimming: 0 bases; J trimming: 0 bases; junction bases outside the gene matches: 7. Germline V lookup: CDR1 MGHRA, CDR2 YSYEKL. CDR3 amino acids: CASSQDRGTPPNYGYTF. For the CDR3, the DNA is TGCGCCAGCAGCCAAGACAGGGGGACCCCTCCTAACTATGGCTACACCTTC.

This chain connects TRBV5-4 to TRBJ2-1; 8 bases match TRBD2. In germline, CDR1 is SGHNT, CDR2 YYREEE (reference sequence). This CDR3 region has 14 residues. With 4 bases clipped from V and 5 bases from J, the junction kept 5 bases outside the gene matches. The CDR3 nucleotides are TGTGCCAGCAGCCCGGGACTAGGGGACAATGAGCAGTTCTTC. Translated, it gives CASSPGLGDNEQFF.

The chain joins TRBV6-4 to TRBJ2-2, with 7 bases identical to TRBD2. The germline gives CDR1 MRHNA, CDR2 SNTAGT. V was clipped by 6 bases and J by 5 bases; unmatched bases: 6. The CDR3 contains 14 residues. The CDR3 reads CASRAPGGTGELFF. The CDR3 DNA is TGTGCCAGCAGGGCCCCCGGGGGGACCGGGGAGCTGTTTTTT.

CDR3 coding DNA: TGTGCCAGCAGTTTTCAACTAGCGGGAGGAACAGATACGCAGTATTTT. Its translation is CASSFQLAGGTDTQYF. The chain joins TRBV6-6 to TRBJ2-3; 12 positions agree with TRBD2. Germline CDR1 is MNHNY and CDR2 is SVGAGI (reference sequence). This CDR3 is 16 amino acids long. Germline trimming cut 4 bases from V and 3 bases from J; bases unmatched to any gene: 5.